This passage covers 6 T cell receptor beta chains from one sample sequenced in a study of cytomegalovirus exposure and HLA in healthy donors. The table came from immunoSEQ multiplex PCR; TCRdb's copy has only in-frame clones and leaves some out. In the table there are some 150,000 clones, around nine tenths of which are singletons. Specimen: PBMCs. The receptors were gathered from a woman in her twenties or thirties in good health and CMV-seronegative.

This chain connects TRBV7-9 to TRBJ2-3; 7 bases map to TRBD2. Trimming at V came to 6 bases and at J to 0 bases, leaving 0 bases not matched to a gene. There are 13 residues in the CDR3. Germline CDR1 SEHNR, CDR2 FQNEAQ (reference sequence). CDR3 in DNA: TGTGCCAGCAGGCGGGGGAGCACAGATACGCAGTATTTT. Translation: CASRRGSTDTQYF.

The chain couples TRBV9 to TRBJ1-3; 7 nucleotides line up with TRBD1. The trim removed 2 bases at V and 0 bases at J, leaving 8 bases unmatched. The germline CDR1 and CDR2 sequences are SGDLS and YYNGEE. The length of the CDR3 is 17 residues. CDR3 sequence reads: CASSVRQGVSSGNTIYF. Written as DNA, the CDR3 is TGTGCCAGCAGCGTGCGACAGGGAGTAAGCTCTGGAAACACCATATATTTT.

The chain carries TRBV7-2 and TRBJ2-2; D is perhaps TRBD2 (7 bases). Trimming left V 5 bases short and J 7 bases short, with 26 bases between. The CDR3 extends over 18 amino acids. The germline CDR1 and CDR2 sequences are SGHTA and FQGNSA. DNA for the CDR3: TGTGCCAGCAGCCCGGGACGTGGACAACCGAGGGGGGGCGGGGAGCTGTTTTTT. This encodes CASSPGRGQPRGGGELFF.

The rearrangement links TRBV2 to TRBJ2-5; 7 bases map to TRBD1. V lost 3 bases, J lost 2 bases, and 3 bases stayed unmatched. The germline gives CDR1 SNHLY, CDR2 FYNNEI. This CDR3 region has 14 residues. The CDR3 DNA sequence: TGTGCCAGCAGTGACCTGGGACAGCAAGAGACCCAGTACTTC. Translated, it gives CASSDLGQQETQYF.

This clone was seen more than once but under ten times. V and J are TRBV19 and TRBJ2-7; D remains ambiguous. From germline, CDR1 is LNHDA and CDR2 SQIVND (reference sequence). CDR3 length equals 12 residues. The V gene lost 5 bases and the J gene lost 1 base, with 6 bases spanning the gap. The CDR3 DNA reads TGTGCCAGTAGTCCGGGTTCCTACGAGCAGTACTTC. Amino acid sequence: CASSPGSYEQYF.

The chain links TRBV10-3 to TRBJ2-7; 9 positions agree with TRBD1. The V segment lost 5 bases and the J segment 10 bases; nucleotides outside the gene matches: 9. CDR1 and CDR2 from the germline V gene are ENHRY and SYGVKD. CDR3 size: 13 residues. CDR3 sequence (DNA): TGTGCCATCAGTCCCGACGGGACAGGGCTTCAGTACTTC. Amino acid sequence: CAISPDGTGLQYF.